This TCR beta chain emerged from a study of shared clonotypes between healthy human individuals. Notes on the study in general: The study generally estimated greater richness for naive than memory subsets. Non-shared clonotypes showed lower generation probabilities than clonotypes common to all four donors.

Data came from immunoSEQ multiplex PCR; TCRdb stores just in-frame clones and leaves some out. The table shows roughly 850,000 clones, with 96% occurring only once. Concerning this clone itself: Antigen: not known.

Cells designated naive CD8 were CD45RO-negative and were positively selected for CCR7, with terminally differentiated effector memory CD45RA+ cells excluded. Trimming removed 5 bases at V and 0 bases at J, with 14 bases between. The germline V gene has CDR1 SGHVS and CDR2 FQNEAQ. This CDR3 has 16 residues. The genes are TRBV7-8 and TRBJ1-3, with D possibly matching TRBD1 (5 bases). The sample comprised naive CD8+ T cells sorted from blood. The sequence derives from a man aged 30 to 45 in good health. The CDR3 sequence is CASSPWDPSSGNTIYF. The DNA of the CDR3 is TGTGCCAGCAGCCCTTGGGACCCAAGCTCTGGAAACACCATATATTTT.